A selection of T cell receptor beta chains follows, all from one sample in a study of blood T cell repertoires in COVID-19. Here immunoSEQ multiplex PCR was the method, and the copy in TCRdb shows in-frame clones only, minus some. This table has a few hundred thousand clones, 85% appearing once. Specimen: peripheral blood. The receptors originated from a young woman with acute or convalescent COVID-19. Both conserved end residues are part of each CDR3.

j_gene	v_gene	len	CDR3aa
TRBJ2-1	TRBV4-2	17	CASSQEVGAGGSDEQFF
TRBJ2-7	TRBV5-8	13	CASSYFRAYEQYF
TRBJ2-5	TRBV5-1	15	CASSLRSGIQETQYF
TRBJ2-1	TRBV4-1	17	CASSQAAGTGGNNEQFF
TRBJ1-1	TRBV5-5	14	CASSHVNTNTEAFF
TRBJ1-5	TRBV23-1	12	CASIFPRQPQHF
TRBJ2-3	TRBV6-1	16	CASSDAYRGRTDTQYF
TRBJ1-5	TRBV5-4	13	CASSWGGNQPQHF
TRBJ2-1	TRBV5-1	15	CASSQGLGRGNEQFF
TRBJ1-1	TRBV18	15	CASSPRQEMNTEAFF
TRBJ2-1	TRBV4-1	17	CASSQSSWSGENNEQFF
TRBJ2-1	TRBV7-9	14	CASSLLLVEGEQFF
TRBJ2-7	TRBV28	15	CASSYRGLRTYEQYF
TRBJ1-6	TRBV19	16	CASSIVLWGQESPLHF
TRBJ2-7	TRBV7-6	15	CASSLGTGDSYEQYF
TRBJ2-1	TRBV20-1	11	CSARGEHEQFF
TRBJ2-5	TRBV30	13	CAWSMGARETQYF
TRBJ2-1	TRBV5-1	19	CASSNPTSGGASSYNEQFF
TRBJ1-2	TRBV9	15	CASSPFTGPGEGYTF
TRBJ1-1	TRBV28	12	CASSLIRSGAFF